This T cell receptor beta chain was identified during a study of post-analysis software for immune sequencing data. Study results and caveats: With TRBV5-6, TRBV5-1 and TRBV20-1 included, about five TRBV segments were more frequent in patients than in controls. Comparison with controls showed significantly lower normalized Chao1 diversity in multiple sclerosis patients.

The CDR3 loop spans 15 amino acids. V shed 1 base and J shed 3 bases, with 13 bases lying between them. Germline V gene data show CDR1 as LNHNV and CDR2 as YYDKDF (reference sequence). As regards this clonotype: What it binds is not known.

Prepared libraries of TCR beta cDNA carried unique molecular identifiers. TCRdb re-called the PCR reads through MiXCR, storing one row per CDR3 protein. The table records under 900,000 distinct CDR3 sequences, roughly 50% of them present only once. The material sequenced was blood. This clonotype was sampled from a girl aged 10 to 17 with multiple sclerosis. The V gene is TRBV15, the J gene TRBJ2-7; D possibly corresponds to TRBD2 (7 bases). Written as DNA, the CDR3 is TGTGCCACCAGCAGAGGGGGGGGCAGCAACTACGAGCAGTACTTC. Its translation: CATSRGGGSNYEQYF.